Listed below are T cell receptor beta chains from one sample, sequenced in a study of T cell repertoires in cytomegalovirus infection. Each CDR3 protein is one row after TCRdb ran MiXCR on the reads. This table has more than 55,000 distinct CDR3 sequences, more than 20% appearing once. Their antigen targets remain unknown. Sequencing was performed on CD8+ T cells from cultured PBMCs, taken from culture after CMV antigen stimulation. These receptors all come from a human donor in good health (CMV status not recorded). Some clones in this sample may be carry-over from other donors' samples. Both conserved end residues are trimmed from each CDR3.

J gene: TRBJ2-7
V gene: TRBV12-3/TRBV12-4
CDR3 protein: ASSLTGSRDEQY

J gene: TRBJ2-3
V gene: TRBV12-3/TRBV12-4
CDR3 protein: ASSLEALAGARNTQY

J gene: TRBJ2-7
V gene: TRBV6-6
CDR3 protein: ASSEGALYEQY

J gene: TRBJ1-1
V gene: TRBV6-6
CDR3 protein: ASSYEDRAYEAF

J gene: TRBJ2-7
V gene: TRBV7-2
CDR3 protein: ASSLELAGGYEQY

J gene: TRBJ1-2
V gene: TRBV4-3
CDR3 protein: ASSHRESDGYT

J gene: TRBJ2-5
V gene: TRBV7-9
CDR3 protein: ASSLQSQTQY

J gene: TRBJ2-1
V gene: TRBV27
CDR3 protein: ASSSSALAGGYSNEQF

J gene: TRBJ1-6
V gene: TRBV7-2
CDR3 protein: ASSPGGGGSPLH

J gene: TRBJ2-3
V gene: TRBV5-5
CDR3 protein: ASSLRGALTDTQY

J gene: TRBJ1-1
V gene: TRBV6-1
CDR3 protein: ASRPTRVPEAF

J gene: TRBJ2-5
V gene: TRBV6-2/TRBV6-3
CDR3 protein: ASSTDRQETQY

J gene: TRBJ1-6
V gene: TRBV7-2
CDR3 protein: ASSLRGVIYNSPLH

J gene: TRBJ2-7
V gene: TRBV7-9
CDR3 protein: ASSHRTGSSYEQY

J gene: TRBJ1-6
V gene: TRBV7-6
CDR3 protein: ASSAKDSIDSPLH

J gene: TRBJ1-5
V gene: TRBV12-3/TRBV12-4
CDR3 protein: ASSFQRTGQPQH

J gene: TRBJ1-4
V gene: TRBV7-2
CDR3 protein: ASSQSGTGNEKLF

J gene: TRBJ1-1
V gene: TRBV27
CDR3 protein: ASILSRGNTEAF

J gene: TRBJ2-3
V gene: TRBV4-1
CDR3 protein: ASRPRDGGYTDTQY

J gene: TRBJ1-6
V gene: TRBV5-6
CDR3 protein: ASSLGRGFNSPLH

J gene: TRBJ1-5
V gene: TRBV28
CDR3 protein: ASSLRDRVAEPQH

J gene: TRBJ2-1
V gene: TRBV7-2
CDR3 protein: ASSSNSGGVYEQF

J gene: TRBJ2-2
V gene: TRBV2
CDR3 protein: ATYRANTGELF

J gene: TRBJ1-1
V gene: TRBV5-5
CDR3 protein: ASSGTGVNEAF

J gene: TRBJ2-3
V gene: TRBV6-1
CDR3 protein: ASSPVEDTQY

J gene: TRBJ2-1
V gene: TRBV7-2
CDR3 protein: ASSLMRTSSHEQF

J gene: TRBJ2-1
V gene: TRBV28
CDR3 protein: ASSSGGAYNEQF

J gene: TRBJ2-3
V gene: TRBV10-3
CDR3 protein: AISESPGTGGRTDTQY

J gene: TRBJ1-1
V gene: TRBV28
CDR3 protein: ASSPQVENTEAF

J gene: TRBJ1-4
V gene: TRBV29-1
CDR3 protein: SVEGGRGPRKLF

J gene: TRBJ2-7
V gene: TRBV7-9
CDR3 protein: ASSPPGGDSYEQY

J gene: TRBJ2-7
V gene: TRBV7-9
CDR3 protein: ASTEGSSYEQY

J gene: TRBJ1-1
V gene: TRBV7-2
CDR3 protein: ASSLRGQVKTEAF

J gene: TRBJ2-7
V gene: TRBV6-8
CDR3 protein: ASSLEPAYEQY

J gene: TRBJ2-1
V gene: TRBV19
CDR3 protein: ASSIASYNEQF

J gene: TRBJ1-2
V gene: TRBV7-9
CDR3 protein: ASSLGVDRDYGYT

J gene: TRBJ2-7
V gene: TRBV4-2
CDR3 protein: ASSQVEGVSYEQY

J gene: TRBJ2-1
V gene: TRBV7-2
CDR3 protein: ASSTRDRVDNEQF

J gene: TRBJ2-2
V gene: TRBV12-3/TRBV12-4
CDR3 protein: ASSQPGDGTGELF

J gene: TRBJ1-1
V gene: TRBV6-2/TRBV6-3
CDR3 protein: ATRTGPTNTEAF

J gene: TRBJ2-3
V gene: TRBV4-1
CDR3 protein: ASSEPYRGRADTQY

J gene: TRBJ1-6
V gene: TRBV7-9
CDR3 protein: ASSSVGLPSPPLH

J gene: TRBJ1-5
V gene: TRBV6-5
CDR3 protein: ASSYGRGNQPQH

J gene: TRBJ1-5
V gene: TRBV7-2
CDR3 protein: ASSLAGDQPQH

J gene: TRBJ1-1
V gene: TRBV4-1
CDR3 protein: ASSQARGRNTEAF

J gene: TRBJ1-2
V gene: TRBV7-9
CDR3 protein: ASSMDGRYNYGYT

J gene: TRBJ1-1
V gene: TRBV7-9
CDR3 protein: ASSWWTENTEAF

J gene: TRBJ1-2
V gene: TRBV6-5
CDR3 protein: ASSPGTGPMVYGYT

J gene: TRBJ2-3
V gene: TRBV19
CDR3 protein: ASSMFSGSTDTQY